These T cell receptor beta chains were read from a single sample in a study of CD8 T cells in Susac syndrome. Via MiXCR, TCRdb re-called the immunoSEQ multiplex PCR reads, giving one row per CDR3 protein. This repertoire shows a few hundred thousand distinct CDR3 sequences, about 92% found once; its top ten account for about 0.063%. The sample was CD4+ T cells from PBMCs. These receptors were taken from a human donor with multiple sclerosis. Each CDR3 is given with its conserved first and last residue. The order of the fields is V gene, D gene, clone size, J gene, CDR3 DNA, CDR3 protein. A D gene is named only where the DNA matches it firmly. Clone sizes are given selectively: once, few, many, or a class where the clone is expanded.

>TRBV20-1|-|-|TRBJ2-2
TGCAGTGCTAGCAATAAACGGGCCGCGAACACCGGGGAGCTGTTTTTT
CSASNKRAANTGELFF
>TRBV24-1|-|-|TRBJ1-2
TGTGCCACCAGTGACCCCCCACGTATGGGCTACACCTTC
CATSDPPRMGYTF
>TRBV9|-|-|TRBJ2-3
TGTGCCAGCAGCGTCGAGCATCCTAGCACAGATACGCAGTATTTT
CASSVEHPSTDTQYF
>TRBV6-5|TRBD2|-|TRBJ2-7
TGTGCCAGCAGTTACTCTAGCGGGGTTTCCTACGAGCAGTACTTC
CASSYSSGVSYEQYF
>TRBV4-3|TRBD2|-|TRBJ2-7
TGCGCCAGCAGTCCTCGAAGCGGGAGCTACGAGCAGTACTTC
CASSPRSGSYEQYF
>TRBV7-9|TRBD2|-|TRBJ2-7
TGTGCCAGCAGCTTCCCGGGAGGGCCAGGCGAGCAGTACTTC
CASSFPGGPGEQYF
>TRBV9|TRBD1|-|TRBJ2-7
TGTGCCAGCAGCGCTGAGACCGGGACAGGGGACTACGAGCAGTACTTC
CASSAETGTGDYEQYF
>TRBV5-6|TRBD2|-|TRBJ2-7
TGTGCCAGCAGCTTGGCGCTAGCGGGGACAGAGGAGCAGTACTTC
CASSLALAGTEEQYF
>TRBV3-1|-|-|TRBJ1-6
TGTGCCAGCAGCCAAGATGCAGGGAGATCACCCCTCCACTTT
CASSQDAGRSPLHF
>TRBV30|-|-|TRBJ2-2
TGTGCCGTCACCTTTGTACCCGCGGTCGGGGAGCTGTTTTTT
CAVTFVPAVGELFF
>TRBV19|TRBD1|-|TRBJ1-2
TGTGCCAGTAGTACGTCCGGACAGGGGAGGACTAACACCTTC
CASSTSGQGRTNTF
>TRBV11-3|-|-|TRBJ2-6
TGTGCCAGCAGCTTAGTGCTGGCCTACGGCTCTGGGGCCAACGTCCTGACTTTC
CASSLVLAYGSGANVLTF
>TRBV18|-|-|TRBJ2-7
TGTGCCAGCTCACCCGAACAGTCATACGAGCAGTACTTC
CASSPEQSYEQYF
>TRBV7-8|TRBD2|-|TRBJ2-1
TGTGCCAGCAGCTCAAGAGGGGGGCGGCTAGCGGGGGTTCTCTACAATGAGCAGTTCTTC
CASSSRGGRLAGVLYNEQFF
>TRBV20-1|-|-|TRBJ2-7
TGCAGTGCTAGACGTCCCTCCTACGAGCAGTACTTC
CSARRPSYEQYF
>TRBV11-2|-|-|TRBJ1-1
TGTGCCAGCAGCTTAGCGGGGTACAGGACTGAAGCTTTCTTT
CASSLAGYRTEAFF
>TRBV10-3|TRBD1|-|TRBJ2-3
TGTGCCATCAGTGCCCGCCAGGGGGCAGCGGATACGCAGTATTTT
CAISARQGAADTQYF
>TRBV10-2|TRBD1|-|TRBJ1-1
TGCGCCAGCAGTCTCCAAGCAGGGGGTACTGAAGCTTTCTTT
CASSLQAGGTEAFF
>TRBV18|-|-|TRBJ2-2
TGTGCCAGCTCACCACCGCGAGGCCCACCCGGGGAGCTGTTTTTT
CASSPPRGPPGELFF
>TRBV29-1|-|-|TRBJ1-1
TGCAGCGTTGAGGGGGGGGACACTGAAGCTTTCTTT
CSVEGGDTEAFF
>TRBV11-2|-|-|TRBJ2-1
TGTGCCAGCAGCTGGAAAAATGAGCAGTTCTTC
CASSWKNEQFF
>TRBV20-1|-|-|TRBJ1-4
TGCAGTGCTGAAAATGAAAAACTGTTTTTT
CSAENEKLFF
>TRBV19|-|-|TRBJ1-5
TGTGCCAGCCTCCCTAATGGGTATAGCAATCAGCCCCAGCATTTT
CASLPNGYSNQPQHF
>TRBV29-1|-|-|TRBJ2-7
TGCAGCGTTGCGCTCTCCTACGAGCAGTACTTC
CSVALSYEQYF
>TRBV6-2/TRBV6-3|-|-|TRBJ2-2
TGTGCCAGCAGTTATAGTCGACACACCGGGGAGCTGTTTTTT
CASSYSRHTGELFF
>TRBV14|-|-|TRBJ1-3
TGTGCCAGCAGCCAAGCTGAGACAGGCGTGGACACCATATATTTT
CASSQAETGVDTIYF
>TRBV4-1|TRBD1|-|TRBJ2-7
TGCGCCAGCAGCCAACCGGGACAGGTTGCCTACGAGCAGTACTTC
CASSQPGQVAYEQYF
>TRBV5-6|-|-|TRBJ1-2
TGTGCCAGCACCACTTGGGACCTTTCTATTGATGGCTACACCTTC
CASTTWDLSIDGYTF
>TRBV5-4|TRBD2|-|TRBJ2-1
TGTGCCAGCAGCCGGAATAGCGGGGGGATCGTCTACAATGAGCAGTTCTTC
CASSRNSGGIVYNEQFF
>TRBV11-2|-|-|TRBJ2-7
TGTGCCAGCAGCTTTCTCTCCGCATCCTACGAGCAGTACTTC
CASSFLSASYEQYF
>TRBV2|-|-|TRBJ1-5
TGTGCCAGCAGGCCGACAGTAAGCAATCAGCCCCAGCATTTT
CASRPTVSNQPQHF
>TRBV5-1|TRBD1|-|TRBJ1-2
TGCGCCAGCAGCTTGCGCACAGGGGGCGCGAACTATGGCTACACCTTC
CASSLRTGGANYGYTF
>TRBV15|TRBD2|-|TRBJ2-3
TGTGCCACCAGCAGATCCGCGGGGGGGCGGCTCAGCACAGATACGCAGTATTTT
CATSRSAGGRLSTDTQYF
>TRBV6-6|-|-|TRBJ1-1
TGTGCCAGCAGTTACTCGGCAGGACCTGAAGCTTTCTTT
CASSYSAGPEAFF
>TRBV5-5|-|few|TRBJ1-2
TGTGCCAGCAGCCGGGACACTCGTTATGGCTACACCTTC
CASSRDTRYGYTF
>TRBV29-1|-|-|TRBJ1-1
TGCAGCGTGGAAGGGGGAGGCACTGAAGCTTTCTTT
CSVEGGGTEAFF
>TRBV2|-|once|TRBJ2-7
TGTGCCAGCATGCCGCTACAGGGTTTTTACGAGCAGTACTTC
CASMPLQGFYEQYF
>TRBV11-2|TRBD1|-|TRBJ2-1
TGTGCCAGCAGCCCTCTACGTGGGGACAGGGGAGGCAATGAGCAGTTCTTC
CASSPLRGDRGGNEQFF